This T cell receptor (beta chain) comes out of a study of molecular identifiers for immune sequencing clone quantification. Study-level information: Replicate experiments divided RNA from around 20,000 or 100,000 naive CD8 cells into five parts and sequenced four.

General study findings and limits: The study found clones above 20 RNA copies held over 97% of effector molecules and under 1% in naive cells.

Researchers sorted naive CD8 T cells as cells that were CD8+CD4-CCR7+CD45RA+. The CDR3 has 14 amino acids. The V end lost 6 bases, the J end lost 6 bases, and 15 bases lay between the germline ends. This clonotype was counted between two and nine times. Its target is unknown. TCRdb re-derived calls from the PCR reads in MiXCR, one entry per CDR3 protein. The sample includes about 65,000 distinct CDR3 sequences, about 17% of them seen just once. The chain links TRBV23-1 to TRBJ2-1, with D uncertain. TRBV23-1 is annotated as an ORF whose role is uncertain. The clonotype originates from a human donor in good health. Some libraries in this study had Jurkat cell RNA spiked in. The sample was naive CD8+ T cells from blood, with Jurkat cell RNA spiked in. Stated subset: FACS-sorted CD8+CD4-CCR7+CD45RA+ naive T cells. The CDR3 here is CASRWNNPSNEQFF. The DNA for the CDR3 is TGCGCCAGCAGATGGAACAATCCGAGCAATGAGCAGTTCTTC.